A single sample is the source of the 27 T cell receptor beta chains below, sequenced in a study of blood T cell repertoires in COVID-19. This table comes from immunoSEQ multiplex PCR, and its TCRdb copy is limited to in-frame clones, with some not included. This table has about 76,000 clones, approximately 86% appearing once. Input material: peripheral blood. Receptors originate from a human donor in a cohort sampled during active COVID-19.

This chain links TRBV28 with TRBJ2-5, with 9 bases fitting TRBD2. The CDR3 loop spans 17 amino acids. Germline assignment: CDR1 MDHEN and CDR2 SYDVKM. V gave up 7 bases and J gave up 4 bases; unmatched junction bases: 16. The CDR3, as DNA: TGTGCCAGCACGCGGGGGGGCGTGGTAGGCTTGGCAGAGACCCAGTACTTC. Translation: CASTRGGVVGLAETQYF.

The chain combines TRBV3-1 (or the pseudogene TRBV3-2) with TRBJ2-1, with D possibly matching TRBD2 (6 bases). The V end lost 2 bases, the J end lost 8 bases, and 16 bases lay between the germline ends. The CDR3 has 15 residues. CDR1 and CDR2 from the germline V gene are LGHDT and YNNKEL (reference sequence). The CDR3 DNA reads TGTGCCAGCAGCCAAAGCACTAGCCTAGGGCATGAGCAGTTCTTC. This codes for CASSQSTSLGHEQFF.

In this sample, this clone turned up a few times. The gene calls are TRBV9 and TRBJ1-6, with 10 bases matching TRBD1. J gave up 13 bases and V 4 bases, and 11 bases lay outside the gene matches. Germline V gene data show CDR1 as SGDLS and CDR2 as YYNGEE. CDR3 length: 15 residues. The CDR3 spells CASSPSTGGPTPLHF. The CDR3 nucleotides are TGTGCCAGCAGCCCCTCGACAGGGGGCCCCACTCCCCTCCACTTT.

This chain uses TRBV7-2 with TRBJ2-7; D may be TRBD2 (6 bases). The germline CDR1 and CDR2 sequences are SGHTA and FQGNSA. The V gene lost 5 bases and the J gene lost 3 bases, with 17 bases spanning the gap. This CDR3 has 15 residues. CDR3 sequence (DNA): TGTGCCAGCAGCACCGGAGGGCTCCAGATCTACGAGCAGTACTTC. Its protein is CASSTGGLQIYEQYF.

The rearrangement joins TRBV7-2 to TRBJ2-7, with 12 bases aligning to TRBD1. Trimming took 4 bases from V and 7 from J; bases not matched to a gene: 8. In germline, CDR1 is SGHTA, CDR2 FQGNSA. The CDR3 sequence is 15 residues long. CDR3 protein: CASSWGTGGFREQYF. The CDR3 nucleotides read TGTGCCAGCAGCTGGGGGACAGGGGGCTTTCGGGAGCAGTACTTC.

The chain links TRBV3-1 (or the pseudogene TRBV3-2) to TRBJ2-4; tentative D call: TRBD1 (5 bases). Per the germline V gene, CDR1 is LGHDT and CDR2 is YNNKEL (reference sequence). There are 15 residues in the CDR3. Between the trimmed V and J ends, which lost 0 bases and 1 base, there was a span of 7 bases. CDR3 sequence (DNA): TGTGCCAGCAGCCAAGATTCAGGGGCCAAAAACATTCAGTACTTC. As protein: CASSQDSGAKNIQYF.

Comment on this clone: Other nucleotide sequences from this sample produce the same CDR3. This chain connects TRBV29-1 to TRBJ1-2, with D maybe TRBD1 (5 bases). Trimming cost V 6 bases and J 4 bases, with 6 bases left between them. Germline CDR1 is SQVTM and CDR2 is ANQGSEA. The length of the CDR3 is 10 residues. The CDR3: CSVDSYGYTF. CDR3 coding DNA: TGCAGCGTCGACAGCTATGGCTACACCTTC. Full variable domain (outside the CDR3, taken from reference TRBV29-1 and TRBJ1-2): SAVISQKPSRDICQRGTSLTIQCQVDSQVTMMFWYRQQPGQSLTLIATANQGSEATYESGFVIDKFPISRPNLTFSTLTVSNMSPEDSSIYLCSVDSYGYTFGSGTRLTVV.

The rearrangement links TRBV4-2 to TRBJ2-5, with 7 bases that match TRBD2. Germline loops: CDR1 LGHNA, CDR2 YNFKEQ. V was clipped by 2 bases and J by 4 bases; unmatched bases: 13. This CDR3 has 17 residues. CDR3 amino acids: CASSQPPGSGDGETQYF. In DNA, the CDR3 is TGTGCCAGCAGCCAACCTCCCGGGAGCGGGGACGGAGAGACCCAGTACTTC.

The chain employs TRBV5-4 and TRBJ2-2, with 7 nucleotides matching TRBD2. Trimming cost V 4 bases and J 2 bases; bases outside gene matches: 5. The germline V gene has CDR1 SGHNT and CDR2 YYREEE (reference sequence). This CDR3 is built from 15 residues. The CDR3 sequence is CASSGGTINTGELFF. DNA for the CDR3: TGTGCCAGCAGCGGGGGGACTATAAACACCGGGGAGCTGTTTTTT. Full variable domain (missing parts from reference TRBV5-4 and TRBJ2-2): ETGVTQSPTHLIKTRGQQVTLRCSSQSGHNTVSWYQQALGQGPQFIFQYYREEENGRGNFPPRFSGLQFPNYSSELNVNALELDDSALYLCASSGGTINTGELFFGEGSRLTVL.

V usage is TRBV19 and J usage is TRBJ2-3; D perhaps matches TRBD1 (6 bases). This CDR3 contains 15 residues. The V and J ends lost 6 bases and 8 bases respectively, with 21 bases between them. In germline, CDR1 is LNHDA, CDR2 SQIVND (reference sequence). CDR3 nucleotides: TGTGCCAGTAGGGGGACAAGGACATTCACGGGTACGCAGTATTTT. It yields the protein CASRGTRTFTGTQYF.

The count of this clone is one. The chain combines TRBV28 with TRBJ1-1, with a weak D call TRBD1 (5 bases). CDR1 is MDHEN, CDR2 SYDVKM, per germline. The CDR3 spans 14 residues. The V gene lost 4 bases and the J gene lost 0 bases, with 9 bases spanning the gap. The CDR3 loop reads CASSSTVMNTEAFF. The CDR3 region has the DNA TGTGCCAGCAGTTCGACAGTTATGAACACTGAAGCTTTCTTT.

This clone showed up just a few times. CDR3 loop: CASSWGQMNTEAFF. The DNA for the CDR3 is TGTGCCAGCAGCTGGGGACAGATGAACACTGAAGCTTTCTTT. This sequence joins TRBV7-8 and TRBJ1-1, with 7 bases that match TRBD1. The CDR3 totals 14 residues. With V trimmed by 4 bases and J by 0 bases, 2 bases remained unmatched. Germline CDR1 and CDR2: SGHVS and FQNEAQ. The full variable domain, with the rest looked up from reference TRBV7-8 and TRBJ1-1, is GAGVSQSPRYKVAKRGQDVALRCDPISGHVSLFWYQQALGQGPEFLTYFQNEAQLDKSGLPSDRFFAERPEGSVSTLKIQRTQQEDSAVYLCASSWGQMNTEAFFGQGTRLTVV.

The J gene is TRBJ2-1, the V gene TRBV27; TRBD1 matches at 8 bases. Germline V lookup: CDR1 MNHEY, CDR2 SMNVEV (reference sequence). CDR3 length: 12 amino acids. Losses at the gene ends were 5 bases for V and 12 bases for J; bases not matched to a gene: 6. The chain's CDR3 is CASSVTGERQFF. DNA of the CDR3: TGTGCCAGCAGTGTGACAGGGGAGAGGCAGTTCTTC.

The rearrangement uses TRBV4-2 and TRBJ2-4; 10 nucleotides agree with TRBD1. V dropped 3 bases and J dropped 6; count of bases not matched to a gene: 2. This CDR3 has 14 amino acids. Germline values: CDR1 LGHNA, CDR2 YNFKEQ. CDR3 protein: CASSQRQGANIQYF. The CDR3 region has the DNA TGTGCCAGCAGCCAGAGACAGGGGGCAAACATTCAGTACTTC.

The rearrangement uses TRBV27 and TRBJ1-1; TRBD1 agrees at 7 bases. Germline values: CDR1 MNHEY, CDR2 SMNVEV (reference sequence). This CDR3 is 13 amino acids long. V trimming: 6 bases; J trimming: 5 bases; junction bases outside the gene matches: 6. The CDR3 DNA reads as TGTGCCAGCAGCGTACAGGGGAGGACTGAAGCTTTCTTT. This gives the protein CASSVQGRTEAFF.

The chain joins TRBV6-5 to TRBJ2-7; TRBD2 might be the D (6 bases). Germline V gene lookup returns CDR1 MNHEY and CDR2 SVGAGI. V was cut by 7 bases and J by 2 bases, with 18 bases left in between. This CDR3 spans 15 amino acids. CDR3 DNA sequence: TGTGCCAGCACCCCTTCCGGGGGTTCAACCTACGAGCAGTACTTC. This encodes CASTPSGGSTYEQYF.

This clone was picked up a small number of times. The V gene is TRBV6-1, the J gene TRBJ1-5; weak D call: TRBD1 (5 bases). V shed 0 bases and J shed 4 bases, with 13 bases lying between them. The CDR3 loop spans 16 amino acids. Germline V gene data show CDR1 as MNHNS and CDR2 as SASEGT. The CDR3 loop reads CASSEAEGFGNQPQHF. DNA for the CDR3: TGTGCCAGCAGTGAAGCGGAGGGGTTCGGGAATCAGCCCCAGCATTTT.

This sequence joins TRBV19 and TRBJ1-1, with 7 positions matching TRBD1. Germline-derived CDR1 and CDR2 are LNHDA and SQIVND (reference sequence). Trimming removed 6 bases from V and 1 base from J; junction bases left unmatched: 11. The CDR3 covers 16 residues. The CDR3: CASRSGTVLSNTEAFF. The CDR3 DNA follows: TGTGCCAGTAGGTCCGGGACAGTCCTTTCGAACACTGAAGCTTTCTTT.

The chain couples TRBV7-2 to TRBJ1-2; 9 nucleotides agree with TRBD1. The CDR3 spans 14 residues. The V gene's germline CDR1 is SGHTA and CDR2 FQGNSA. The V and J ends lost 7 bases and 5 bases, in that order; junction bases with no gene match: 8. The CDR3 DNA follows: TGTGCCAGCAAGGCGGGACAGGGCAGGTATGGCTACACCTTC. This translates into CASKAGQGRYGYTF.

This clone was seen a single time. The J gene is TRBJ1-6, the V gene TRBV3-1 (or the pseudogene TRBV3-2); D remains ambiguous. The CDR3 is 14 residues long. Germline CDR1 is LGHDT and CDR2 is YNNKEL (reference sequence). V lost 3 bases and J lost 3, with 6 bases in between. In nucleotides, the CDR3 is TGTGCCAGCAGCCAGAGAGACTATAATTCACCCCTCCACTTT. Residues: CASSQRDYNSPLHF.

This chain links TRBV7-6 with TRBJ2-1; TRBD2 aligns across 10 bases. The CDR3 contains 15 residues. V shed 8 bases, J shed 7 bases, and the junction held 11 bases outside the gene matches. Germline V gene lookup returns CDR1 SGHVS and CDR2 FNYEAQ. The CDR3 reads CASVPASGGGNEQFF. The DNA for the CDR3 is TGTGCCAGCGTACCGGCTAGCGGGGGTGGGAATGAGCAGTTCTTC. Drawing the rest from reference TRBV7-6 and TRBJ2-1, the complete variable domain is GAGVSQSPRYKVTKRGQDVALRCDPISGHVSLYWYRQALGQGPEFLTYFNYEAQQDKSGLPNDRFSAERPEGSISTLTIQRTEQRDSAMYRCASVPASGGGNEQFFGPGTRLTVL.

The chain links TRBV28 to TRBJ2-7, with D maybe TRBD1 (5 bases). V was cut by 4 bases and J by 2 bases, with 12 bases left in between. CDR3 length: 14 residues. The germline V gene encodes CDR1 MDHEN and CDR2 SYDVKM. The CDR3 DNA reads as TGTGCCAGCAGTTCCGACAGCGTAACCTACGAGCAGTACTTC. It yields the protein CASSSDSVTYEQYF.

This clone was seen just once. The DNA for the CDR3 is TGTGCCAGCAGCCCAGACAGGGTTCCTAACTATGGCTACACCTTC. This translates into CASSPDRVPNYGYTF. The V call is TRBV7-3, the J call TRBJ1-2, with 7 bases fitting TRBD1. CDR1 and CDR2 from the germline V gene are SGHTA and FQGTGA. The CDR3 extends over 15 amino acids. Trimming took 5 bases from V and 0 from J; bases not matched to a gene: 6.

This chain joins TRBV28 and TRBJ2-5, with D maybe TRBD2 (5 bases). Trimming pared 7 bases from V and 5 bases from J, leaving 23 bases between. This CDR3 comprises 16 residues. Germline lookup yields CDR1 MDHEN and CDR2 SYDVKM. The CDR3 loop is CASTKGSSGDRETQYF. The CDR3 nucleotides read TGTGCCAGCACAAAAGGGTCCTCCGGGGATCGGGAGACCCAGTACTTC.

This clone has a handful of counts. The chain combines TRBV27 with TRBJ2-3, with 8 bases identical to TRBD2. Losses at the gene ends were 3 bases for V and 2 bases for J; bases not matched to a gene: 4. CDR1 and CDR2 from the germline V gene are MNHEY and SMNVEV (reference sequence). This CDR3 is 15 amino acids long. For the CDR3, the DNA is TGTGCCAGCAGTTTGGCTAGCGGGTACACAGATACGCAGTATTTT. It translates to CASSLASGYTDTQYF.

CDR3 sequence reads: CASSRPGNTIYF. DNA for the CDR3: TGCGCCAGCAGCCGGCCTGGAAACACCATATATTTT. The chain links TRBV4-1 to TRBJ1-3; D ambiguous. Germline CDR1 and CDR2: MGHRA and YSYEKL. The CDR3 spans 12 residues. The V gene lost 4 bases and the J gene lost 2 bases, with 3 bases spanning the gap.

V usage is TRBV29-1 and J usage is TRBJ2-7; the match to TRBD2 covers 9 bases. The CDR3 is 14 amino acids. From germline, CDR1 is SQVTM and CDR2 ANQGSEA. The trim removed 4 bases at V and 4 bases at J, leaving 8 bases unmatched. CDR3 amino acids: CSVVNSGRDYEQYF. The CDR3 DNA follows: TGCAGCGTTGTAAATAGCGGGAGAGATTACGAGCAGTACTTC.